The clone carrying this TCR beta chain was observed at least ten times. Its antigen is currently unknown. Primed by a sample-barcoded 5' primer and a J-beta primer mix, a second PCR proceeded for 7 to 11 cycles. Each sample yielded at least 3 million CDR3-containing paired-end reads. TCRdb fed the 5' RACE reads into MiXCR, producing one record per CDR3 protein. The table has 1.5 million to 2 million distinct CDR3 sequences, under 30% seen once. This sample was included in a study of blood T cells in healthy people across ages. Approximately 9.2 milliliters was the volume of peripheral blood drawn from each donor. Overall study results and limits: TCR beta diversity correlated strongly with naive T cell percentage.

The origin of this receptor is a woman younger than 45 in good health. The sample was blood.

The CDR3 DNA is TGTGCCAGCCCCGTGACGGAAGCCAAAAACATTCAGTACTTC. Translated: CASPVTEAKNIQYF. The V call is TRBV6-4, the J call TRBJ2-4; no clear D. CDR1 and CDR2 (germline): MRHNA, SNTAGT. The CDR3 contains 14 residues. The V end lost 8 bases, the J end lost 0 bases, and 11 bases lay between the germline ends.